The source of this TCR beta chain is a study of OX40 agonist ivuxolimab in advanced cancers. Assay: immunoSEQ multiplex PCR; the TCRdb copy retains only in-frame clones and omits some. The sample records 45,000 to 50,000 clones, approximately 91% being singletons. The trim removed 5 bases at V and 9 bases at J, leaving 17 bases unmatched. The CDR3 is made up of 17 amino acids. Germline loops: CDR1 SGHVS, CDR2 FQNEAQ. The TCR comes from an adult with an advanced solid tumor such as melanoma, head and neck, liver or kidney cancer. The chain joins TRBV7-8 to TRBJ2-1; 9 nucleotides align to TRBD2. Specimen: CD4+ or CD8+ T cells sorted from blood, collected in a trial of the OX40 agonist ivuxolimab. The CDR3 loop reads CASSLTTGLAIRGEQFF. The CDR3 DNA reads as TGTGCCAGCAGCCTAACAACGGGACTAGCAATCAGGGGTGAGCAGTTCTTC.